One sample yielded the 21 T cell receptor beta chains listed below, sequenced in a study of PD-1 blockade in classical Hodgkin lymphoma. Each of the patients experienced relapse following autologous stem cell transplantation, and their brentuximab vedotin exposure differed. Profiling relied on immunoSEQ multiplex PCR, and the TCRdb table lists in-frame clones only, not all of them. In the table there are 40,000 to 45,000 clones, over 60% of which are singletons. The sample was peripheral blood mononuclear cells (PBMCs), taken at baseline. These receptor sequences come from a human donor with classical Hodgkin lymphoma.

CDR3 sequence (DNA): TGCGCCAGCAGCTCGATGGGGAGCTCCTACAATGAGCAGTTCTTC. This encodes CASSSMGSSYNEQFF. The chain uses TRBV5-1 and TRBJ2-1; TRBD2 might be the D (5 bases). Germline CDR1 reads SGHRS; CDR2 reads YFSETQ. The CDR3 sequence is 15 residues long. V was shortened by 3 bases and J by 0 bases, with 10 bases between the two germline ends.

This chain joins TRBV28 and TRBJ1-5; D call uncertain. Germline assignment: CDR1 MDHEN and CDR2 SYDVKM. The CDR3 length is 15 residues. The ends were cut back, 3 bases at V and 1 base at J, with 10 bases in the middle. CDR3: CASSLGGKSNQPQHF. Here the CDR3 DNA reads TGTGCCAGCAGTTTGGGAGGGAAGAGCAATCAGCCCCAGCATTTT.

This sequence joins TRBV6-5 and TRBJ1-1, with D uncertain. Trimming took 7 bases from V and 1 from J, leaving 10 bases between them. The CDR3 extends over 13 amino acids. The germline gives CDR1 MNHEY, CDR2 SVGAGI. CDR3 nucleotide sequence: TGTGCCAGCACTCTACTCAAGAACACTGAAGCTTTCTTT. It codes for CASTLLKNTEAFF.

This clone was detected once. The CDR3 sequence is CASSSLMSGPRETQYF. As DNA, the CDR3 is TGTGCCAGCAGTTCCCTAATGTCGGGACCGAGGGAGACCCAGTACTTC. The V call is TRBV27, the J call TRBJ2-5; TRBD1 or TRBD2 may be the D gene (5 bases each). CDR3 size: 16 residues. V was pared by 4 bases and J by 5 bases, with 20 bases between. Germline V gives CDR1 MNHEY, CDR2 SMNVEV (reference sequence).

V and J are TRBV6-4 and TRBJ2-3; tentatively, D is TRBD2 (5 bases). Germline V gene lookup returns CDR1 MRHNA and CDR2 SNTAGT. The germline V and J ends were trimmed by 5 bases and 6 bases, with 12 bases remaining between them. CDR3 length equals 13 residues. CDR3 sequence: CASSYQPSDTQYF. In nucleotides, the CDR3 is TGTGCCAGCAGTTACCAACCTAGCGATACGCAGTATTTT.

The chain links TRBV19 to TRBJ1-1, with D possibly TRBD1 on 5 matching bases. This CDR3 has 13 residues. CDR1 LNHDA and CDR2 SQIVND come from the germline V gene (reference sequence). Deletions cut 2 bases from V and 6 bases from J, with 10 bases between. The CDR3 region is CASSIRGGAEAFF. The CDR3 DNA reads TGTGCCAGTAGTATAAGGGGTGGGGCTGAAGCTTTCTTT.

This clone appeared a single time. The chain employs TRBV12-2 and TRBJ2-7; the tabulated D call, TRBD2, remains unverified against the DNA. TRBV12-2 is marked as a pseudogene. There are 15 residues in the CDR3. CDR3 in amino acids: CASRLRRRATYEQYF. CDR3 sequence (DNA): TGTGCAAGTCGACTGAGACGGAGAGCTACCTACGAGCAGTACTTC.

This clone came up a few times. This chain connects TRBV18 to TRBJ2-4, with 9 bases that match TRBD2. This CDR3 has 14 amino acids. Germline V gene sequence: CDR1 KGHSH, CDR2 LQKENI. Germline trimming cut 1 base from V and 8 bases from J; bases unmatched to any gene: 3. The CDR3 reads CASSPQQREDIQYF. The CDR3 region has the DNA TGTGCCAGCTCACCACAGCAGCGGGAGGACATTCAGTACTTC.

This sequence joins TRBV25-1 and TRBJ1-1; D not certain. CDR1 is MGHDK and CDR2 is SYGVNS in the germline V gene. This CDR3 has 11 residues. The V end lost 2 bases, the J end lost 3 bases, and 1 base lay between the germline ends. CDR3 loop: CASSEHTEAFF. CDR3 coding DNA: TGTGCCAGCAGTGAACACACTGAAGCTTTCTTT.

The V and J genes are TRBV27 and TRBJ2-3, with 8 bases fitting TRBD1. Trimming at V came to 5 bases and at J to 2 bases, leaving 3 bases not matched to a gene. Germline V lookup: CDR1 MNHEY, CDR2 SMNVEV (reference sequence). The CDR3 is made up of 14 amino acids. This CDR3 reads CASSPGGLTDTQYF. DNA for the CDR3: TGTGCCAGCAGTCCAGGGGGCCTCACAGATACGCAGTATTTT.

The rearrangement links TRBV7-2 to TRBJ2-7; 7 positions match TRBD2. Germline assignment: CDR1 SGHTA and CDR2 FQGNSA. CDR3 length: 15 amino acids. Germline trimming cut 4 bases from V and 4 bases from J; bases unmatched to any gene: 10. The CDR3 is CASSSNRLREYEQYF. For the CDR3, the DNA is TGTGCCAGCAGCTCGAACAGGCTGCGGGAGTACGAGCAGTACTTC. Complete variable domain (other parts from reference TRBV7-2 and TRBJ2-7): GAGVSQSPSNKVTEKGKDVELRCDPISGHTALYWYRQSLGQGLEFLIYFQGNSAPDKSGLPSDRFSAERTGGSVSTLTIQRTQQEDSAVYLCASSSNRLREYEQYFGPGTRLTVT.

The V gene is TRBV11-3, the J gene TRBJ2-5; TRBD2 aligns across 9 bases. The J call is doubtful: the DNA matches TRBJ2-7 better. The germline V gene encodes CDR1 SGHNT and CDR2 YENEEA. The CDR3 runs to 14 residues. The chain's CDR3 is CASSLTSGPYEQYF. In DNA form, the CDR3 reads TGTGCCAGCAGCTTAACTAGCGGGCCATACGAGCAGTACTTC.

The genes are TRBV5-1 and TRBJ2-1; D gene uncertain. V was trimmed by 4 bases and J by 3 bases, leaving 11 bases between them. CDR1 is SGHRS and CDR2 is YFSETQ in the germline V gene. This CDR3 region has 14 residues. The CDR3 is CASSPRTFYNEQFF. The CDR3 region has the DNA TGCGCCAGCAGCCCCAGGACCTTCTACAATGAGCAGTTCTTC.

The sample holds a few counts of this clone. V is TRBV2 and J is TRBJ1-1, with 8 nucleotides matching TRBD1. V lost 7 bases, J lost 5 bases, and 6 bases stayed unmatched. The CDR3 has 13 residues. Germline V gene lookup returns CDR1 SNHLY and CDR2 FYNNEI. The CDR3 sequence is CASKTGVITEAFF. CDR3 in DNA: TGTGCCAGCAAGACAGGGGTTATAACTGAAGCTTTCTTT. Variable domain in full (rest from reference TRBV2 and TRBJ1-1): EPEVTQTPSHQVTQMGQEVILRCVPISNHLYFYWYRQILGQKVEFLVSFYNNEISEKSEIFDDQFSVERPDGSNFTLKIRSTKLEDSAMYFCASKTGVITEAFFGQGTRLTVV.

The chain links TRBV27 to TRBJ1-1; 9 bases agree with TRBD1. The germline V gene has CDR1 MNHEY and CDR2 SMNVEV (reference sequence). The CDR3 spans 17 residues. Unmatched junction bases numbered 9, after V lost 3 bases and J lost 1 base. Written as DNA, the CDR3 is TGTGCCAGCAGTTTCTCGGGACAGGGAGCTAGGAACACTGAAGCTTTCTTT. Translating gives CASSFSGQGARNTEAFF.

The CDR3 loop reads CASSQPSYEQYF. The CDR3 nucleotides are TGTGCCAGCAGCCAACCCTCCTACGAGCAGTACTTC. This rearrangement joins TRBV4-2 to TRBJ2-7; no clear D. This CDR3 spans 12 amino acids. V was cut by 2 bases and J by 0 bases, with 2 bases left in between. Germline CDR1 is LGHNA and CDR2 is YNFKEQ.

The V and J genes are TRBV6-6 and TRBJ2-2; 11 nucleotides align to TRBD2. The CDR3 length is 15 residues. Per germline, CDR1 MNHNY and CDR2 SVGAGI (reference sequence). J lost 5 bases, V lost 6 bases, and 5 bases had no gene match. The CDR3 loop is CASRDTSGRTGELFF. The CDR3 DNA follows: TGTGCCAGCAGGGATACTAGCGGGAGAACCGGGGAGCTGTTTTTT.

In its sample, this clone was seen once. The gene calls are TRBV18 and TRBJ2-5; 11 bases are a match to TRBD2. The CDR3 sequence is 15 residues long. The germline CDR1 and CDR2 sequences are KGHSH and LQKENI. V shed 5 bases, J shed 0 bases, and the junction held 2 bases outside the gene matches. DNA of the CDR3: TGTGCCAGCTCAACTAGCGGGAGCGACCAAGAGACCCAGTACTTC. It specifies CASSTSGSDQETQYF. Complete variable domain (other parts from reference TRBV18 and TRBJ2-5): NAGVMQNPRHLVRRRGQEARLRCSPMKGHSHVYWYRQLPEEGLKFMVYLQKENIIDESGMPKERFSAEFPKEGPSILRIQQVVRGDSAAYFCASSTSGSDQETQYFGPGTRLLVL.

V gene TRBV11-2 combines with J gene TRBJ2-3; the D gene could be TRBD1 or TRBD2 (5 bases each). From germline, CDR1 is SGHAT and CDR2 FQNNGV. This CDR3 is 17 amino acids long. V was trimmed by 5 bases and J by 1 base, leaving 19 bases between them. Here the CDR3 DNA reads TGTGCCAGCAGCCCCCTACATGGGACGTCCGGCACAGATACGCAGTATTTT. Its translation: CASSPLHGTSGTDTQYF.

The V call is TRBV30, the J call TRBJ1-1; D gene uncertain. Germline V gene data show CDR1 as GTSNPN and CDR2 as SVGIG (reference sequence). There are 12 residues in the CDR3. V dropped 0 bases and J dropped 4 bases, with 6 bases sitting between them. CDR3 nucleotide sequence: TGTGCCTGGAGTGTACTGAGCACTGAAGCTTTCTTT. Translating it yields CAWSVLSTEAFF.

The CDR3 coding sequence is TGTGCCAGCAGCTCCGCCCCCACCGGGGAGCTGTTTTTT. Translating it yields CASSSAPTGELFF. V gene TRBV7-3 combines with J gene TRBJ2-2, with D hard to call. Germline-derived CDR1 and CDR2 are SGHTA and FQGTGA. Trimming left V 4 bases short and J 4 bases short, with 7 bases between. The CDR3 extends over 13 amino acids.